The clone carrying this T cell receptor beta chain was recorded at least ten times. Its specificity is unknown. The sample comes from a study of CD8 T cells in ankylosing spondylitis. The J segment lost 3 bases and the V segment lost 3 bases, leaving 2 bases of the junction unmatched. This CDR3 spans 12 amino acids. From germline, CDR1 is SQVTM and CDR2 ANQGSEA. Library preparation for TCR beta used quantitative 5'-RACE with molecular barcodes. TCRdb itself ran the 5' RACE reads through MiXCR, one entry per CDR3 protein. The data hold 150,000 to 200,000 distinct CDR3 sequences, with around a tenth observed a single time. Study-level results: Within ankylosing spondylitis blood, a TCR beta motif made up of under 10 highly homologous variants appeared to be characteristic. Researchers reportedly found disease-linked clones significantly enriched in matched ankylosing spondylitis synovial fluid.

The rearrangement joins TRBV29-1 to TRBJ2-7; 7 positions match TRBD2. This clonotype was sampled from a male donor with ankylosing spondylitis or in good health (not recorded which). Specimen: blood, either unsorted or a sorted T cell fraction (not recorded which). The CDR3 nucleotides are TGCAGCGTTGAGTGGGAGGGCTACGAGCAGTACTTC. Amino acids: CSVEWEGYEQYF.